These 27 T cell receptor beta chains were sequenced from one sample in a study of blood T cell repertoires in COVID-19. Clones were read by immunoSEQ multiplex PCR, and TCRdb kept only the in-frame ones, dropping some. The sample shows about 97,000 clones, around four fifths of them seen only once. Specimen: peripheral blood. All receptors come from a human donor in a cohort sampled during active COVID-19.

The gene calls are TRBV28 and TRBJ1-1; 7 nucleotides match TRBD1. The CDR3 covers 14 residues. With V trimmed by 10 bases and J by 1 base, 9 bases remained unmatched. Germline assignment: CDR1 MDHEN and CDR2 SYDVKM. The CDR3 DNA is TGTGCCATTCACAGGGGTAAAAGGAACACTGAAGCTTTCTTT. As protein: CAIHRGKRNTEAFF.

The rearrangement joins TRBV2 to TRBJ2-2; unclear D gene. Germline CDR1 SNHLY, CDR2 FYNNEI. The V gene lost 4 bases and the J gene lost 4 bases, with 10 bases spanning the gap. The CDR3 is made up of 14 amino acids. The CDR3 loop is CASSGEVPTGELFF. The CDR3 DNA reads as TGTGCCAGCAGTGGTGAGGTTCCCACCGGGGAGCTGTTTTTT.

Written as DNA, the CDR3 is TGTGCCAGCAGCCGACAGGGGGCGAGTGGAGACACTGAAGCTTTCTTT. This sequence encodes CASSRQGASGDTEAFF. V and J are TRBV5-5 and TRBJ1-1, with 10 bases matching TRBD1. The V segment lost 4 bases and the J segment 3 bases; nucleotides outside the gene matches: 9. Germline CDR1 reads SGHKS; CDR2 reads YYEKEE (reference sequence). This CDR3 spans 16 amino acids.

This chain connects TRBV30 to TRBJ1-6, with 7 positions matching TRBD1. Losses at the gene ends were 3 bases for V and 8 bases for J; bases not matched to a gene: 4. Per germline, CDR1 GTSNPN and CDR2 SVGIG (reference sequence). The CDR3 runs 13 residues. Here the CDR3 DNA reads TGTGCCTGGAGGCCAGGGGGGTATTCACCCCTCCACTTT. This gives the protein CAWRPGGYSPLHF.

The rearrangement links TRBV11-2 to TRBJ2-7; D is undetermined. This CDR3 has 11 amino acids. The V end lost 4 bases, the J end lost 3 bases, and 4 bases lay between the germline ends. Germline V gene lookup returns CDR1 SGHAT and CDR2 FQNNGV. CDR3 sequence (DNA): TGTGCCAGCAGCTCAGGCTACGAGCAGTACTTC. Protein product: CASSSGYEQYF.

This clone was counted a few times. The chain combines TRBV3-1 (or the pseudogene TRBV3-2) with TRBJ2-3, with D possibly TRBD2 on 5 matching bases. The CDR3 is made up of 14 amino acids. Germline values: CDR1 LGHDT, CDR2 YNNKEL (reference sequence). V lost 6 bases and J lost 6, with 16 bases in between. CDR3 DNA: TGTGCCAGCAGTGCCGGGATAGATCTCGATACGCAGTATTTT. It translates to CASSAGIDLDTQYF.

The chain has TRBV3-1 (or the pseudogene TRBV3-2) and TRBJ2-1; 11 nucleotides line up with TRBD2. CDR3 length: 16 amino acids. Per germline, CDR1 LGHDT and CDR2 YNNKEL (reference sequence). Germline trimming cut 3 bases from V and 2 bases from J; bases unmatched to any gene: 3. CDR3 nucleotide sequence: TGTGCCAGCAGCCACCGTAGCGGGGGGGCCTACAATGAGCAGTTCTTC. Amino acid sequence: CASSHRSGGAYNEQFF.

This clone was detected a few times. The genes are TRBV12-5 and TRBJ2-3; a weak D match, TRBD1 (6 bases). Trimming left V 2 bases short and J 2 bases short, with 23 bases between. There are 19 residues in the CDR3. The germline V gene encodes CDR1 LGHNT and CDR2 FRNRAP. CDR3 sequence: CASGLSFYIVQGSTDTQYF. Here the CDR3 DNA reads TGTGCTAGTGGTTTGAGTTTTTATATAGTTCAGGGGTCCACAGATACGCAGTATTTT.

The chain joins TRBV29-1 to TRBJ1-3, with D possibly being TRBD1 (5 bases). CDR3 length equals 12 residues. The V and J ends lost 7 bases and 3 bases respectively, with 10 bases between them. The germline V gene has CDR1 SQVTM and CDR2 ANQGSEA. CDR3 region: CSALDIGNTIYF. As DNA, the CDR3 is TGCAGCGCCCTGGACATTGGAAACACCATATATTTT.

This chain uses TRBV5-1 with TRBJ2-2; TRBD2 agrees at 8 bases. The germline CDR1 and CDR2 sequences are SGHRS and YFSETQ. V lost 4 bases and J lost 4; bases outside the gene matches: 9. The CDR3 is 16 amino acids. The CDR3 nucleotides read TGCGCCAGCAGCCTACCGGGACTAGTGTCCACCGGGGAGCTGTTTTTT. Translation: CASSLPGLVSTGELFF.

The chain employs TRBV5-5 and TRBJ1-2; 8 bases line up with TRBD1. V lost 0 bases and J lost 4; bases outside the gene matches: 2. CDR3 length equals 14 residues. CDR1 is SGHKS and CDR2 is YYEKEE in the germline V gene (reference sequence). The CDR3 reads CASSLGDRTYGYTF. CDR3 DNA sequence: TGTGCCAGCAGCTTGGGGGACAGGACCTATGGCTACACCTTC.

The chain joins TRBV6-5 to TRBJ1-1; D may be TRBD1 (5 bases). CDR1 is MNHEY, CDR2 SVGAGI, per germline. Trimming shortened V by 6 bases and J by 6 bases, and 14 bases separated the two germline ends. This CDR3 has 13 amino acids. The CDR3 loop is CASRGLFAAEAFF. The CDR3 nucleotides read TGTGCCAGCAGGGGGCTTTTTGCGGCTGAAGCTTTCTTT.

This rearrangement joins TRBV7-2 to TRBJ1-1; maybe TRBD1 (5 bases). CDR1 SGHTA and CDR2 FQGNSA come from the germline V gene. V lost 4 bases and J 2 bases, leaving 8 bases between the germline ends. CDR3 length: 13 residues. The CDR3 nucleotides are TGTGCCAGCAGCTCACAGGCTAACACTGAAGCTTTCTTT. It encodes CASSSQANTEAFF.

The count of this clone is one. The chain has TRBV19 and TRBJ2-3, with D perhaps TRBD2 (5 bases). The germline CDR1 and CDR2 sequences are LNHDA and SQIVND (reference sequence). CDR3 size: 14 residues. V shed 3 bases and J shed 2 bases, with 9 bases lying between them. The CDR3 is CASSMEDTTDTQYF. CDR3 in DNA: TGTGCCAGTAGTATGGAGGATACCACAGATACGCAGTATTTT.

The rearrangement uses TRBV7-9 and TRBJ1-2, with TRBD1 as a possible D gene (6 bases). Trimming shortened V by 5 bases and J by 3 bases, and 16 bases separated the two germline ends. Per the germline V gene, CDR1 is SEHNR and CDR2 is FQNEAQ (reference sequence). This CDR3 is built from 15 residues. Written as DNA, the CDR3 is TGTGCCAGCAGCGCCTATCGGGGGGCAGACTATGGCTACACCTTC. Its translation: CASSAYRGADYGYTF. The entire variable domain, with the rest obtained from reference TRBV7-9 and TRBJ1-2, is as follows: DTGVSQNPRHKITKRGQNVTFRCDPISEHNRLYWYRQTLGQGPEFLTYFQNEAQLEKSRLLSDRFSAERPKGSFSTLEIQRTEQGDSAMYLCASSAYRGADYGYTFGSGTRLTVV.

The rearrangement links TRBV10-3 to TRBJ2-3; TRBD2 matches 13 bases. This CDR3 has 16 residues. The V gene end was trimmed by 5 bases and the J gene end by 3 bases; junction bases not matched to a gene: 5. Germline V gene lookup returns CDR1 ENHRY and CDR2 SYGVKD. The CDR3 is CAISQKLAGGTDTQYF. The CDR3 region has the DNA TGTGCCATCAGTCAAAAACTAGCGGGGGGGACAGATACGCAGTATTTT.

This rearrangement joins TRBV11-2 to TRBJ1-1; 8 bases are shared with TRBD1. Germline assignment: CDR1 SGHAT and CDR2 FQNNGV. The ends lost 5 bases at V and 4 bases at J; junction bases unmatched: 9. This CDR3 has 15 amino acids. The CDR3 region is CASSPPTGGATEAFF. CDR3 sequence (DNA): TGTGCCAGCAGCCCCCCCACAGGGGGGGCCACTGAAGCTTTCTTT.

This chain joins TRBV5-1 and TRBJ2-5, with 8 bases identical to TRBD1. The CDR3 loop spans 15 amino acids. Germline V gene data show CDR1 as SGHRS and CDR2 as YFSETQ. The V gene end was trimmed by 4 bases and the J gene end by 4 bases; junction bases not matched to a gene: 9. CDR3 loop: CASSPTGQGAETQYF. For the CDR3, the DNA is TGCGCCAGCAGCCCCACTGGACAGGGTGCAGAGACCCAGTACTTC.

V gene TRBV11-3 combines with J gene TRBJ1-1; D is ambiguous. Germline V gene data show CDR1 as SGHNT and CDR2 as YENEEA. The CDR3 is made up of 14 amino acids. Between the trimmed V and J ends, which lost 6 bases and 3 bases, there was a span of 14 bases. For the CDR3, the DNA is TGTGCCAGCAGTCGGACTGCGGAGGACACTGAAGCTTTCTTT. This encodes CASSRTAEDTEAFF. Filled out from reference TRBV11-3 and TRBJ1-1, the complete variable domain reads EAGVVQSPRYKIIEKKQPVAFWCNPISGHNTLYWYLQNLGQGPELLIRYENEEAVDDSQLPKDRFSAERLKGVDSTLKIQPAELGDSAVYLCASSRTAEDTEAFFGQGTRLTVV.

The chain recombines TRBV5-4 with TRBJ2-7; 7 bases map to TRBD1. CDR3 length: 13 amino acids. Germline V CDR1 and CDR2: SGHNT, YYREEE (reference sequence). V lost 4 bases to trimming and J lost 2 bases; unmatched junction nucleotides: 3. CDR3 region: CASSQDRTYEQYF. DNA of the CDR3: TGTGCCAGCAGCCAGGACAGGACCTACGAGCAGTACTTC.

In DNA, the CDR3 is TGTGCCACCAGCATCGGGTCCGGGACTAACGGAAACACCATATATTTT. It specifies CATSIGSGTNGNTIYF. This rearrangement joins TRBV15 to TRBJ1-3; the D gene is possibly TRBD1 (5 bases). Trimming left V 4 bases short and J 4 bases short, with 17 bases between. Germline V gene lookup returns CDR1 LNHNV and CDR2 YYDKDF (reference sequence). The CDR3 has 16 amino acids.

The chain links TRBV11-1 to TRBJ2-2, with 7 bases fitting TRBD1. J lost 7 bases, V lost 3 bases, and 5 bases had no gene match. CDR1 SGHAT and CDR2 FQDESV come from the germline V gene (reference sequence). The length of the CDR3 is 14 residues. The CDR3 loop reads CASSLGQLSGELFF. In DNA form, the CDR3 reads TGTGCCAGCAGCTTGGGACAGTTGAGCGGGGAGCTGTTTTTT.

The chain links TRBV9 to TRBJ1-2; the D gene is possibly TRBD1 (6 bases). The CDR3 loop spans 14 amino acids. V was cut by 3 bases and J by 8 bases, with 17 bases left in between. CDR1 and CDR2 (germline): SGDLS, YYNGEE. The CDR3 spells CASSGAQRGGGYTF. DNA for the CDR3: TGTGCCAGCAGCGGCGCTCAAAGGGGGGGAGGCTACACCTTC.

The V gene is TRBV30, the J gene TRBJ2-5; a weak D match, TRBD2 (5 bases). V was pared by 3 bases and J by 2 bases, with 13 bases between. Germline CDR1 and CDR2: GTSNPN and SVGIG (reference sequence). CDR3 length: 14 residues. The CDR3 region is CAWSAPRGQETQYF. CDR3 nucleotide sequence: TGTGCCTGGAGCGCCCCCCGGGGTCAAGAGACCCAGTACTTC.

The chain recombines TRBV12-3 or TRBV12-4 with TRBJ1-1; D not resolved. CDR3 length: 13 amino acids. The ends were cut back, 7 bases at V and 4 bases at J, with 13 bases in the middle. The CDR3 DNA is TGTGCCAGCACCTTCCAACTCGTCACTGAAGCTTTCTTT. Amino acids: CASTFQLVTEAFF.

This clone has only a few counts. This chain links TRBV27 with TRBJ1-1, with 7 bases fitting TRBD1. Per germline, CDR1 MNHEY and CDR2 SMNVEV (reference sequence). Trimming at V came to 3 bases and at J to 4 bases, leaving 8 bases not matched to a gene. The CDR3 extends over 15 amino acids. CDR3 bases: TGTGCCAGCAGTTTTTCCACCTCAGGGGGCACTGAAGCTTTCTTT. As protein: CASSFSTSGGTEAFF.

The V gene is TRBV5-1, the J gene TRBJ2-5; D gene ambiguous. The CDR3 loop spans 14 amino acids. V lost 4 bases to trimming and J lost 4 bases, with 14 bases between them. Germline V gives CDR1 SGHRS, CDR2 YFSETQ. This chain's CDR3 is CASSALRIPETQYF. The CDR3 DNA follows: TGCGCCAGCAGCGCCCTGAGGATTCCAGAGACCCAGTACTTC.